These 3 T cell receptor beta chains share one sample of origin, sequenced in a study of blood T cells in healthy people across ages. The use of a sample-barcoded 5' primer and a J-beta primer mix characterized a second PCR of about 7 to 12 cycles. TCRdb reprocessed the 5' RACE reads with MiXCR, giving one entry per CDR3 protein. Counted here are 1.8 million or so distinct CDR3 sequences, roughly 43% occurring once; the ten biggest clones make up 20% to 25%. The sample consisted of blood. The origin of the receptors is a human donor in good health.

This chain links TRBV30 with TRBJ1-2; D perhaps matches TRBD1 (5 bases). V was pared by 8 bases and J by 6 bases, with 16 bases between. Looked up from germline, CDR1 is GTSNPN and CDR2 is SVGIG (reference sequence). The CDR3 sequence is 12 residues long. CDR3 sequence reads: CARNVGGDGYTF. The CDR3 DNA is TGTGCCCGCAACGTGGGGGGAGATGGCTACACCTTC.

The chain links TRBV7-9 to TRBJ1-4; D ambiguous. CDR1 SEHNR and CDR2 FQNEAQ come from the germline V gene (reference sequence). This CDR3 has 15 amino acids. Trimming pared 5 bases from V and 4 bases from J, leaving 14 bases between. Here the CDR3 reads CASSPPVGHNEKLFF. The CDR3 coding sequence is TGTGCCAGCAGCCCACCGGTTGGTCATAATGAAAAACTGTTTTTT.

The CDR3 DNA follows: TGTGCCAGCAGGGAACCCAACTATGGCTACACCTTC. This encodes CASREPNYGYTF. The rearrangement links TRBV27 to TRBJ1-2, with D unresolved. Germline CDR1 is MNHEY and CDR2 is SMNVEV (reference sequence). Trimming left V 6 bases short and J 2 bases short, with 7 bases between. CDR3 length equals 12 residues.